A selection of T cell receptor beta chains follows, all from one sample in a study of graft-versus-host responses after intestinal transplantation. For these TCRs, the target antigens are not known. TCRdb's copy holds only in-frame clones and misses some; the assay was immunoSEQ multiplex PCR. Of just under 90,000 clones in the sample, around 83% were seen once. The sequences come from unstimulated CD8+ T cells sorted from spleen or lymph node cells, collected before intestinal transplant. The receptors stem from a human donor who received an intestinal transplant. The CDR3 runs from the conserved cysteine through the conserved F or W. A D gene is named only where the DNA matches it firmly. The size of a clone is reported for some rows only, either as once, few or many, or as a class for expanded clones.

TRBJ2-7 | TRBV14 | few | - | CASSPTGYEQYF | TGTGCCAGCAGCCCGACAGGCTACGAGCAGTACTTC
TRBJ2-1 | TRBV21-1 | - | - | CASSKALAVSSYNEQFF | TGTGCCAGCAGCAAAGCGCTGGCCGTTAGCTCCTACAATGAGCAGTTCTTC
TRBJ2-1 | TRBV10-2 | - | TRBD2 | CASSEGGASGYNEQFF | TGCGCCAGCAGTGAGGGAGGGGCTAGCGGTTACAATGAGCAGTTCTTC
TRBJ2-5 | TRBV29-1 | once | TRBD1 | CSVEVYIGRGETQYF | TGCAGCGTTGAAGTTTACATCGGCAGGGGGGAGACCCAGTACTTC
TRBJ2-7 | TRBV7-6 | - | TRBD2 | CASSPGLAGVVYEQYF | TGTGCCAGCAGCCCCGGACTAGCGGGAGTGGTATACGAGCAGTACTTC
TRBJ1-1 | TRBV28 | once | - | CASSLNGANTEAFF | TGTGCCAGCAGTTTAAACGGGGCGAACACTGAAGCTTTCTTT
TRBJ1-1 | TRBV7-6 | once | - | CASSPAGGAGTEAFF | TGTGCCAGCAGCCCAGCGGGGGGGGCGGGAACTGAAGCTTTCTTT
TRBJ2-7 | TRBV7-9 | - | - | CASSPGMRDEQYF | TGTGCCAGCAGCCCCGGGATGCGAGACGAGCAGTACTTC
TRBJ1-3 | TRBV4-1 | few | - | CASSQDRLGANTIYF | TGCGCCAGCAGCCAAGATCGTCTAGGGGCCAACACCATATATTTT
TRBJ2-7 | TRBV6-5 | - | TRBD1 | CASGDGTGFFYEQYF | TGTGCCAGCGGAGACGGGACAGGTTTTTTCTACGAGCAGTACTTC
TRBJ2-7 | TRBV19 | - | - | CASSIAWSSYEQYF | TGTGCCAGTAGTATAGCCTGGAGCTCCTACGAGCAGTACTTC
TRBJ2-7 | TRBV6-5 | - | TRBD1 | CASSSPGTVSYEQYF | TGTGCCAGCAGTTCCCCCGGGACAGTCTCCTACGAGCAGTACTTC
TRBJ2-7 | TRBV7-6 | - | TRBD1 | CASSPGQGPAYEQYF | TGTGCCAGCAGCCCAGGACAGGGGCCGGCCTACGAGCAGTACTTC
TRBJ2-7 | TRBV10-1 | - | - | CASSEGYEQYF | TGCGCCAGCAGTGAGGGATACGAGCAGTACTTC